This TCR beta chain came from a study of Graves' ophthalmopathy and Graves' hyperthyroidism. Study outcomes and limitations: For predicting ophthalmopathy progression, the model had roughly 70% sensitivity and roughly 76% specificity. In separating ophthalmopathy from stable hyperthyroidism, a 13-signature model achieved roughly 90% sensitivity and 65% to 84% specificity.

TCR beta CDR3 regions were amplified from RNA transcripts. HTBI-primed first-round RT-PCR preceded second-round multiplex PCR. TCRdb used MiXCR to reprocess the multiplex PCR reads, holding one entry per CDR3 protein. The sample includes 900,000 to 1,200,000 distinct CDR3 sequences, approximately 35% of them seen just once. As for this clonotype: Its antigen remains unidentified.

Losses at the gene ends were 9 bases for V and 5 bases for J; bases not matched to a gene: 9. The CDR3 has 15 amino acids. The germline gives CDR1 LNHNV, CDR2 YYDKDF (reference sequence). Patients newly diagnosed with hyperthyroidism, under 2 months' duration, were aged 18 to 65, the study reports. Physicians reached a diagnosis by relying on clinical symptoms, serum thyroxine, TRAb, thyroid ultrasound and orbital computed tomography. This clonotype originated in an adult man with Graves' hyperthyroidism. This sequence joins TRBV15 and TRBJ2-5; 13 bases line up with TRBD2. Sequenced sample: peripheral blood or thyroid tissue (not recorded which). The DNA for the CDR3 is TGTGCCACGGAGCCGGGACTAGCGGGAACGGAGACCCAGTACTTC. This codes for CATEPGLAGTETQYF. The variable domain in full, with the rest retrieved from reference TRBV15 and TRBJ2-5, is DAMVIQNPRYQVTQFGKPVTLSCSQTLNHNVMYWYQQKSSQAPKLLFHYYDKDFNNEADTPDNFQSRRPNTSFCFLDIRSPGLGDTAMYLCATEPGLAGTETQYFGPGTRLLVL.